This T cell receptor (beta chain) was observed in a study of shared clonotypes between healthy human individuals. Study findings and constraints: In a few donors, about 5% of naive CD4 clonotypes appeared in common.

This table comes from immunoSEQ multiplex PCR, and its TCRdb copy is limited to in-frame clones, with some not included. The data contain about 1 million clones, approximately 72% of them singletons. Concerning this clone itself: Its matching antigen is unknown. Other DNA sequences of this sample code for an identical CDR3.

Trimming shortened V by 7 bases and J by 7 bases, and 11 bases separated the two germline ends. The V gene's germline CDR1 is MNHNS and CDR2 SASEGT. CDR3 length: 11 amino acids. This sequence originates from a man aged 18 to 29 in good health. V gene TRBV6-1 combines with J gene TRBJ2-7, with unresolved D. Input material: memory CD4+ T cells sorted from blood. Indicated subset: CD45RA-negative fraction. The chain's CDR3 is CASTLFGEQYF. CDR3 sequence (DNA): TGTGCCAGCACCCTTTTCGGAGAGCAGTACTTC.